This TCR beta chain stems from a study of type 1 regulatory T cells. TCRdb reprocessed the reads via MiXCR and lists one record per CDR3 protein. The data show around 69,000 distinct CDR3 sequences, around 60% seen once. Details on this clonotype: Its antigen is currently unknown.

In germline, CDR1 is SGDLS, CDR2 YYNGEE. The germline V and J ends were trimmed by 2 bases and 0 bases, with 14 bases remaining between them. The length of the CDR3 is 16 residues. V and J are TRBV9 and TRBJ1-1; D not certain. The source of this sequence is a human donor in good health. Sequencing was performed on cultured T cells, either the whole culture or a sorted T cell fraction (not recorded which). Subset: Tr1-enriched cell product generated in vitro against host alloantigens. The chain's CDR3 is CASSVQPRHLNTEAFF. The CDR3 nucleotides read TGTGCCAGCAGCGTTCAACCCCGACACTTGAACACTGAAGCTTTCTTT.